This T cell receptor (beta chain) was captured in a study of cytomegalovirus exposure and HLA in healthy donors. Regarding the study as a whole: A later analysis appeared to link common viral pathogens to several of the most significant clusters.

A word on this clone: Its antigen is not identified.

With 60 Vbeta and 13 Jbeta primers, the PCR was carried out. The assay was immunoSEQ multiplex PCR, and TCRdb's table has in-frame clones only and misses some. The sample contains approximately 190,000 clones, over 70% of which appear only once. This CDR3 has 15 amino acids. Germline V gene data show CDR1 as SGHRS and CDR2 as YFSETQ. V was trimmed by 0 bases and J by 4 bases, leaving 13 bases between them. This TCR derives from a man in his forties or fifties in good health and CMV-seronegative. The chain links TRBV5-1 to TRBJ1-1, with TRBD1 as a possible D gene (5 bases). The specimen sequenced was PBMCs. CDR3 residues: CASSLGPGRGTEAFF. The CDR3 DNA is TGCGCCAGCAGCTTGGGTCCAGGGAGGGGCACTGAAGCTTTCTTT.